A selection of T cell receptor beta chains follows, all from one sample in a study of human T cells and chemical hapten exposure. TCRdb used MiXCR to reprocess the RACE reads, holding one entry per CDR3 protein. The sample records about 87,000 distinct CDR3 sequences, roughly 8.8% being singletons. The source material was whole blood, sampled in connection with sensitization to the hapten diphenylcyclopropenone (DPC). These receptors originate from a woman in her 40s with alopecia areata. Some clones in this sample may be carry-over from other donors' samples. The conserved cysteine and the conserved F or W are not part of the CDR3 here.

j_call,v_call,cdr3_aa
TRBJ1-4,TRBV29-1,RPEQGAGDEKLF
TRBJ1-5,TRBV29-1,SVGQVDQPQH
TRBJ2-2,TRBV11-2,ASSLAFVGELF
TRBJ2-2,TRBV4-3,ASSQEFAIGELF
TRBJ1-1,TRBV10-3,AIRRQLLNTEAF
TRBJ1-1,TRBV4-3,ASSQVMGGTEAF
TRBJ1-5,TRBV6-5,ASSSGQGNQPQH
TRBJ2-5,TRBV6-5,ATPPGSPYQETQY
TRBJ1-1,TRBV11-1,ASRPGHQGDYTTEAF
TRBJ2-7,TRBV7-2,ASSFRPTSSYEQY
TRBJ1-1,TRBV29-1,SAREGTVNTEAF
TRBJ2-1,TRBV7-9,ASSPPRSSGGSHEQF
TRBJ1-6,TRBV7-2,ASSFKTGGNSPLH
TRBJ2-7,TRBV3-1,ASSQVRGLNPSGEQY
TRBJ2-1,TRBV4-1,ASSYGTSYSYNEQF
TRBJ1-2,TRBV12-3/TRBV12-4,ASSLVPGHYGYT
TRBJ1-5,TRBV4-1,ASSQATISNQPQH
TRBJ1-6,TRBV7-2,ASSFGQEYSPLH
TRBJ2-3,TRBV11-3,ASRRAGTDTQY
TRBJ2-2,TRBV7-2,ASPLWERGGYTGELF
TRBJ2-1,TRBV29-1,SASPGGAGKQF
TRBJ1-5,TRBV11-2,ASSRTKNQPQH
TRBJ1-1,TRBV5-1,ASSLVGAETEAF
TRBJ2-7,TRBV29-1,SGAGTGGEQY
TRBJ2-1,TRBV4-3,ASSLGLAGGLSIHNEQF
TRBJ1-2,TRBV12-3/TRBV12-4,ASSLGQGSGYGYT
TRBJ2-1,TRBV3-1,ASSQEGGRYNEQF
TRBJ2-3,TRBV7-6,ASSPGLRSTDTQY
TRBJ2-3,TRBV11-2,ASSFYEGRDTQY
TRBJ2-1,TRBV20-1,SAGLAGGPNEQF
TRBJ1-5,TRBV7-8,ASSIGTFNQPQH
TRBJ2-5,TRBV6-1,ASTTSGGLETQY
TRBJ1-6,TRBV15,ATSRDLRDSPLH
TRBJ1-1,TRBV6-2/TRBV6-3,ASRSRATTEAF
TRBJ1-6,TRBV11-2,ASSPSDRKYNSPLH
TRBJ2-3,TRBV4-2,ASSHPPSGGGADTQY
TRBJ2-2,TRBV25-1,ASSARATGGYTGELF
TRBJ1-2,TRBV6-6,ASSPMYGYT
TRBJ1-1,TRBV10-1,ASSDSGTGTEAF
TRBJ2-6,TRBV6-1,ATRSGGSGANVLT
TRBJ2-5,TRBV3-1,ASSNPGTSASETQY
TRBJ1-6,TRBV4-2,ASSQSGPGASRGLH
TRBJ2-7,TRBV27,ASRVYPGSSYEQY
TRBJ2-1,TRBV6-2/TRBV6-3,ASSSLGGGHR
TRBJ2-7,TRBV25-1,ASASPGPPYEQY
TRBJ1-4,TRBV5-1,ASRLGQTNEKLF
TRBJ2-1,TRBV27,ASSLSGTSGGAYQF